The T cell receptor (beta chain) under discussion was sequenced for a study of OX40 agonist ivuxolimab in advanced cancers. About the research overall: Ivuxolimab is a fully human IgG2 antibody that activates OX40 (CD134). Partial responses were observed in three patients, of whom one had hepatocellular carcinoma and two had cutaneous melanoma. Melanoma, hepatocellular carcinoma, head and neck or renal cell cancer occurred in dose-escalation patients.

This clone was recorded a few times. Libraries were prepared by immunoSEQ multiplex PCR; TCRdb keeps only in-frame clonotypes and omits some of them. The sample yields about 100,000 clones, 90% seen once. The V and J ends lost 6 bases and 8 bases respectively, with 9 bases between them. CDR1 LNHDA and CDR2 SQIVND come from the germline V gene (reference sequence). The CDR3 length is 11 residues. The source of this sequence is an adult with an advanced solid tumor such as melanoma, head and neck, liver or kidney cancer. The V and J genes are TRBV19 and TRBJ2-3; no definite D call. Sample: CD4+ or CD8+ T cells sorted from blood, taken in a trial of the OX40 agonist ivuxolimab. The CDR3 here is CASSHGGTQYF. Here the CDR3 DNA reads TGTGCCAGTAGCCACGGTGGTACGCAGTATTTT.